Listed below are T cell receptor beta chains from one sample, sequenced in a study of spatial heterogeneity in lung cancer. TCRdb used MiXCR to reprocess the 5' RACE reads, holding one entry per CDR3 protein. The table has approximately 66,000 distinct CDR3 sequences, 6.3% seen once. The sequences come from PBMCs, collected at surgery. These receptors were collected from a female donor with early-stage non-small cell lung cancer. The CDR3 runs from the conserved cysteine through the conserved F or W. A D gene is named only where the DNA matches it firmly. The listing skips clone size in some rows; elsewhere it reads once, few, many or a size class.

J gene	V gene	D gene	clone size	CDR3 DNA	CDR3 protein
TRBJ2-1	TRBV6-2/TRBV6-3	-	large	TGTGCCACCCTTGCCGGGACGTTCTACAATGAGCAGTTCTTC	CATLAGTFYNEQFF
TRBJ1-2	TRBV6-2/TRBV6-3	-	many	TGTGCCAGCAGTTACGGGCAGTATGGCTACACCTTC	CASSYGQYGYTF
TRBJ1-6	TRBV5-1	-	many	TGCGCCAGCAGCTTAAGGGGAGACGGGGTCTATAATTCACCCCTCCACTTT	CASSLRGDGVYNSPLHF
TRBJ2-5	TRBV3-1	TRBD1	-	TGTGCCAGCAGCCAAGCTGGGACAGGGCTCCAAGAGACCCAGTACTTC	CASSQAGTGLQETQYF
TRBJ1-2	TRBV28	-	medium-sized	TGTGCCAGCAGTTTACAGCGGGGCTCCCCATTTTCCTATGGCTACACCTTC	CASSLQRGSPFSYGYTF
TRBJ1-2	TRBV5-1	-	many	TGCGCCAGCAGCTTGGGAGGCAGTAACTATGGCTACACCTTC	CASSLGGSNYGYTF
TRBJ2-3	TRBV6-1	-	few	TGTGCCAGCAGTGAAACTTCTAGCGTCACAGATACGCAGTATTTT	CASSETSSVTDTQYF
TRBJ2-7	TRBV28	-	many	TGTGCCAGCACCCAGCCGGGGGCCCACGAGCAGTACTTC	CASTQPGAHEQYF
TRBJ2-7	TRBV28	-	many	TGTGCCAGCAGTTTCTTGACAGAGACCTACGAGCAGTACTTC	CASSFLTETYEQYF
TRBJ1-1	TRBV28	TRBD1	many	TGTGCCAGCACAGTACCGGGACAGGGGGCTGAAGCTTTCTTT	CASTVPGQGAEAFF
TRBJ1-3	TRBV18	-	many	TGTGCCAGCTCACCAGGATCTGGAAACACCATATATTTT	CASSPGSGNTIYF
TRBJ1-5	TRBV24-1	TRBD1	-	TGTGCCACCAGTGAGAGACAGGGTAGCAATCAGCCCCAGCATTTT	CATSERQGSNQPQHF
TRBJ1-1	TRBV29-1	-	many	TGCAGCGCCCTGGGGGTAAACACTGAAGCTTTCTTT	CSALGVNTEAFF
TRBJ1-2	TRBV6-5	-	many	TGTGCCAGCAGTTACGACCCTAACTATGGCTACACCTTC	CASSYDPNYGYTF
TRBJ2-7	TRBV20-1	-	many	TGCAGTGCCCCCCGGTCAGTGACCTACGAGCAGTACTTC	CSAPRSVTYEQYF
TRBJ2-1	TRBV28	-	few	TGTGCCAGCAGGCTTGAGGGACCCACCTACAATGAGCAGTTCTTC	CASRLEGPTYNEQFF
TRBJ1-1	TRBV11-2	-	few	TGTGCCAGCAGCTTAGAGGTGGGGACTGAAGCTTTCTTT	CASSLEVGTEAFF
TRBJ2-5	TRBV29-1	-	many	TGCAGCGTTGACACCCCGGAGACCCAGTACTTC	CSVDTPETQYF
TRBJ1-1	TRBV14	-	-	TGTGCCAGCAGCCAAGATTGGTTGTTGACAGCACTGTTCACTGAAGCTTTCTTT	CASSQDWLLTALFTEAFF
TRBJ1-3	TRBV29-1	TRBD1	many	TGCAGCGCGTCCGGGACAGATGGAAACACCATATATTTT	CSASGTDGNTIYF
TRBJ2-2	TRBV28	-	many	TGTGCCAGCTCCGGGGGCCCCACCGGGGAGCTGTTTTTT	CASSGGPTGELFF
TRBJ1-5	TRBV20-1	TRBD1	many	TGCAGTGCTCCTGTGGACAGGGACAATCAGCCCCAGCATTTT	CSAPVDRDNQPQHF
TRBJ2-1	TRBV2	TRBD2	many	TGTGCCAGCAGTGTTCTAGCGGGGGGTTACAATGAGCAGTTCTTC	CASSVLAGGYNEQFF
TRBJ1-6	TRBV14	-	-	TGTGCCAGCAGCCAAGATCCTCAGCCGGGCTCACCCCTCCACTTT	CASSQDPQPGSPLHF
TRBJ2-2	TRBV7-7	TRBD1	many	TGTGCTAGCGGACAGACAGGGGGTCCCGGGGAGCTGTTTTTT	CASGQTGGPGELFF
TRBJ1-2	TRBV11-2	-	many	TGTGCCAGCAGCTCCCTAAAAGGGGCAAGGGCGGGGAAGGGGAACTATGGCTACACCTTC	CASSSLKGARAGKGNYGYTF
TRBJ1-2	TRBV7-9	-	many	TGTGCCAGCAGCTTACCGAACATCCGTGGAAACGGTGGCTACACCTTC	CASSLPNIRGNGGYTF
TRBJ1-3	TRBV7-3	-	many	TGTGCCAGCAGCTTATCGACTTTCTCTGGAAACACCATATATTTT	CASSLSTFSGNTIYF
TRBJ2-5	TRBV24-1	-	many	TGTGCCACCAGTGATTTGCCGCAGGGCGGAGAGACCCAGTACTTC	CATSDLPQGGETQYF
TRBJ2-5	TRBV20-1	-	few	TGCAGTGCTAGAAACCCTAGCGAGCACCAAGAGACCCAGTACTTC	CSARNPSEHQETQYF
TRBJ1-5	TRBV19	TRBD1	few	TGTGCCAGTAGTCCGGGAACAGGGGAAGGCGAGCCCCAGCATTTT	CASSPGTGEGEPQHF
TRBJ2-6	TRBV7-9	-	few	TGTGCCAGCAGCCGGCCCTCTGGGGCCAACGTCCTGACTTTC	CASSRPSGANVLTF
TRBJ1-1	TRBV7-3	-	many	TGTGCCAGCAGTGAAGGTAGGATCACTGAAGCTTTCTTT	CASSEGRITEAFF
TRBJ2-2	TRBV21-1	-	many	TGTGCCAGCACCAAAATGCTGTTTTTT	CASTKMLFF
TRBJ2-1	TRBV28	TRBD2	many	TGTGCCAGCAGCCTAGCGGGGCCACAATACAATGAGCAGTTCTTC	CASSLAGPQYNEQFF
TRBJ2-2	TRBV12-3/TRBV12-4	-	many	TGTGCCAGCAGTCCGACTAGTAACCTCTCCCCCGGGGAGCTGTTTTTT	CASSPTSNLSPGELFF
TRBJ2-3	TRBV6-5	TRBD2	many	TGTGCCAGCAGTTACCGGGGGCTAGCGGGGTACACAGATACGCAGTATTTT	CASSYRGLAGYTDTQYF
TRBJ2-7	TRBV5-4	-	many	TGTGCCAGCAGCCTCCCGGGGGCCACCTACGAGCAGTACTTC	CASSLPGATYEQYF
TRBJ1-5	TRBV7-8	-	-	TGTGCCAGCAGCCCTAACCTACAGAGGAATCAGCCCCAGCATTTT	CASSPNLQRNQPQHF
TRBJ1-1	TRBV5-5	-	many	TGTGCCAGCAGCTTGGCCTTGGACAGATCGAACACTGAAGCTTTCTTT	CASSLALDRSNTEAFF
TRBJ2-3	TRBV27	-	-	TGTGCCAGCAACCATCCCGGGACTGGCACAGATACGCAGTATTTT	CASNHPGTGTDTQYF
TRBJ1-5	TRBV19	-	many	TGTGCCAGTAGTGCAGCCAGGGAAGGCAATCAGCCCCAGCATTTT	CASSAAREGNQPQHF
TRBJ1-2	TRBV7-2	TRBD1	many	TGTGCCAGCAGCCTGGGACAGGGGGCCCTCTATGGCTACACCTTC	CASSLGQGALYGYTF
TRBJ2-4	TRBV7-3	-	many	TGTGCCATAAGGACAGCCCCCAAAAACATTCAGTACTTC	CAIRTAPKNIQYF
TRBJ2-2	TRBV6-5	-	many	TGTGCCAGCAGTAAATTCGCGACTTCGAACACCGGGGAGCTGTTTTTT	CASSKFATSNTGELFF
TRBJ2-3	TRBV2	-	few	TGTGCCACCCAAGTCAGGAGAGATACGCAGTATTTT	CATQVRRDTQYF
TRBJ2-3	TRBV2	-	many	TGTGCCAGCAGGGAGGAGGCAGATACGCAGTATTTT	CASREEADTQYF
TRBJ2-3	TRBV20-1	-	many	TGCAGTGCCCCTTTGGGGGCAGATACGCAGTATTTT	CSAPLGADTQYF
TRBJ1-1	TRBV14	-	few	TGTGCCAGCACTGAATACGGACAATCCGGAAAGGGGGACACTGAAGCTTTCTTT	CASTEYGQSGKGDTEAFF
TRBJ1-4	TRBV12-3/TRBV12-4	-	-	TGTGCCAGCAGCTCAGGTAACAGGGCGGAAAAACTGTTTTTT	CASSSGNRAEKLFF
TRBJ2-3	TRBV20-1	-	few	TGCAGTGCTCAAGGCCGGACACAAGGGGCAGATACGCAGTATTTT	CSAQGRTQGADTQYF
TRBJ2-7	TRBV27	-	many	TGTGCCAGCACTCACCCAGAGGGCTACGAGCAGTACTTC	CASTHPEGYEQYF
TRBJ1-2	TRBV5-1	-	-	TGCGCCAGCAGCTTGGACAGTGGGATGGAGGGCTACACCTTC	CASSLDSGMEGYTF
TRBJ2-1	TRBV4-1	-	many	TGCGCCAGCAGCCAAGATGGACGGGTCTCCTACAATGAGCAGTTCTTC	CASSQDGRVSYNEQFF
TRBJ2-7	TRBV15	TRBD1	many	TGTGCCACCAGCCCTACTCGGGACAGCTCCTACGAGCAGTACTTC	CATSPTRDSSYEQYF
TRBJ2-3	TRBV5-1	-	few	TGCGCCAGCAGCCCTCGGACTTCCGGCGTGGCAGATACGCAGTATTTT	CASSPRTSGVADTQYF
TRBJ2-3	TRBV27	-	many	TGTGCCAGCAGTTACTTGCGGGGGCGCACAGATACGCAGTATTTT	CASSYLRGRTDTQYF
TRBJ1-1	TRBV5-1	-	many	TGCGCCAGCAGCTTGGTCGACACTGAAGCTTTCTTT	CASSLVDTEAFF
TRBJ2-1	TRBV7-3	TRBD1	many	TGTGCCAGCAGCCTACCAGGGGGCGCGGGGAATGAGCAGTTCTTC	CASSLPGGAGNEQFF